What follows is one T cell receptor (beta chain) and its context. This entry is derived from a study of CD8 T cells in Susac syndrome. The CDR3 loop spans 15 amino acids. CDR1 SEHNR and CDR2 FQNEAQ come from the germline V gene (reference sequence). V was shortened by 5 bases and J by 4 bases, with 15 bases between the two germline ends. Peripheral blood CD8+ and CD4+ T cells were profiled by TCR beta sequencing. Controls matched for sex and age were healthy donors. Negative isolation was applied to CD8+ and CD4+ T cells, and FACS enrichment was applied to TEMRA cells. RNA amounts of about 0.5 to 1 ug underwent reverse transcription with random hexamers. Amplification of TCR beta CDR3 across 54 Vbeta and 13 Jbeta was performed with immunoSEQ multiplex PCR. TCRdb passed the immunoSEQ multiplex PCR reads through MiXCR, listing each CDR3 protein once. The data show around 200,000 distinct CDR3 sequences, 90% to 95% seen once.

This receptor was obtained from a human donor in good health. This chain uses TRBV7-9 with TRBJ2-1; no definite D call. Sequencing input: CD4+ T cells from PBMCs. The DNA for the CDR3 is TGTGCCAGCAGCCCCGTTGGATCGGTGTACAATGAGCAGTTCTTC. This encodes CASSPVGSVYNEQFF.